Presented here are 21 T cell receptor beta chains from one specimen sequenced in a study of blood T cell repertoires in COVID-19 (dated by TCRdb to 2018 to 2021). Receptor amplification or capture employed the immunoSEQ multiplex PCR assay. TCRdb holds this immuneACCESS table with in-frame rearrangements only. Some clones are missing; in checked studies, unresolved V genes explain under half, and the rest has no known cause. Across this sample there are roughly 250,000 clones, with 88% seen only once. Of the sample, under 3.5% is held by the ten largest clones. The sample comprised PBMCs or T cells enriched from blood (not recorded which). The receptors were gathered from a woman aged 50 to 60 who had recovered from COVID-19.

The chain uses TRBV29-1 and TRBJ2-1, with D unclear. Per the germline V gene, CDR1 is SQVTM and CDR2 is ANQGSEA. The germline V and J ends were trimmed by 1 base and 1 base, with 8 bases remaining between them. There are 14 residues in the CDR3. As DNA, the CDR3 is TGCAGCGTTGAAGTCCCCGGGTCCTACAATGAGCAGTTCTTC. Translated, it gives CSVEVPGSYNEQFF.

The rearrangement links TRBV3-1 (or the pseudogene TRBV3-2) to TRBJ2-5; the D gene is possibly TRBD1 (6 bases). V lost 5 bases and J lost 5, with 18 bases in between. The CDR3 is made up of 15 amino acids. CDR1 LGHDT and CDR2 YNNKEL come from the germline V gene (reference sequence). The CDR3 sequence: CASSYDRHDGETQYF. CDR3 sequence (DNA): TGTGCCAGCAGCTACGACAGGCACGACGGGGAGACCCAGTACTTC.

The V gene is TRBV5-1, the J gene TRBJ2-7; no firm D call. The CDR3 is 13 amino acids. Germline lookup yields CDR1 SGHRS and CDR2 YFSETQ. V was shortened by 4 bases and J by 3 bases, with 11 bases between the two germline ends. CDR3 region: CASSPLVSYEQYF. CDR3 DNA sequence: TGCGCCAGCAGCCCCCTCGTCAGCTACGAGCAGTACTTC.

V usage is TRBV24-1 and J usage is TRBJ2-1, with TRBD1 as a possible D gene (6 bases). This CDR3 is built from 13 residues. Germline V gene data show CDR1 as KGHDR and CDR2 as SFDVKD. The V and J ends lost 5 bases and 8 bases respectively, with 12 bases between them. Written as DNA, the CDR3 is TGTGCCACCAGTGGCTCCAGGGGCTATGAGCAGTTCTTC. This gives the protein CATSGSRGYEQFF.

This sequence joins TRBV7-3 and TRBJ2-2, with 13 bases matching TRBD2. V shed 5 bases, J shed 4 bases, and the junction held 10 bases outside the gene matches. Germline CDR1 reads SGHTA; CDR2 reads FQGTGA. This CDR3 is 18 amino acids long. The CDR3 sequence is CASSPRTSGSLGTGELFF. CDR3 DNA sequence: TGTGCCAGCAGCCCCCGGACTAGCGGGAGTTTGGGCACCGGGGAGCTGTTTTTT.

The gene calls are TRBV7-8 and TRBJ1-5, with 10 positions matching TRBD1. The germline CDR1 and CDR2 sequences are SGHVS and FQNEAQ. This CDR3 spans 18 amino acids. V lost 4 bases and J lost 0; bases outside the gene matches: 9. CDR3 DNA sequence: TGTGCCAGCAGCTCAGGACAGGGGGTGGGTTATAGCAATCAGCCCCAGCATTTT. Protein sequence: CASSSGQGVGYSNQPQHF.

This chain joins TRBV27 and TRBJ1-4; no firm D call. V lost 0 bases and J 3 bases, leaving 5 bases between the germline ends. The germline V gene has CDR1 MNHEY and CDR2 SMNVEV (reference sequence). The CDR3 is made up of 14 amino acids. The CDR3 nucleotides are TGTGCCAGCAGTTTATCCCGGGCTAATGAAAAACTGTTTTTT. Amino acid sequence: CASSLSRANEKLFF.

The chain's CDR3 is CASSGDRNYGYTF. The CDR3 region has the DNA TGTGCCAGCAGTGGGGACAGGAACTATGGCTACACCTTC. The chain uses TRBV2 and TRBJ1-2; 8 bases fit TRBD1. Per germline, CDR1 SNHLY and CDR2 FYNNEI. V lost 4 bases, J lost 2 bases, and 0 bases stayed unmatched. The CDR3 totals 13 residues.

The J gene is TRBJ1-6, the V gene TRBV6-6; 8 bases are a match to TRBD1. Germline loops: CDR1 MNHNY, CDR2 SVGAGI (reference sequence). This CDR3 contains 22 residues. V lost 5 bases to trimming and J lost 7 bases; unmatched junction nucleotides: 28. For the CDR3, the DNA is TGTGCCAGCAGTCCCGCCCGTCGGGGACAGGCTCGGGGTCTTAGGAAGAATTCACCCCTCCACTTT. Translating gives CASSPARRGQARGLRKNSPLHF.

This chain joins TRBV10-1 and TRBJ2-1, with TRBD2 matching 10 bases. CDR1 and CDR2 from the germline V gene are WNHNN and SYGVQD (reference sequence). There are 17 residues in the CDR3. The junction had 3 bases not matched to a gene; V was cut back by 0 bases and J by 1 base. The CDR3: CASSESNSGRSYNEQFF. Written as DNA, the CDR3 is TGCGCCAGCAGTGAGTCAAATAGCGGGAGGTCCTACAATGAGCAGTTCTTC.

The rearrangement links TRBV12-3 or TRBV12-4 to TRBJ1-2; D is perhaps TRBD1 (6 bases). The V end lost 6 bases, the J end lost 7 bases, and 12 bases lay between the germline ends. This CDR3 spans 12 amino acids. The CDR3 DNA reads as TGTGCCAGCAGACAGGGTCAGGGTGGCTACACCTTC. This gives the protein CASRQGQGGYTF.

The chain carries TRBV6-2 or TRBV6-3 and TRBJ2-7, with TRBD1 matching 7 bases. There are 14 residues in the CDR3. Germline values: CDR1 MNHEY, CDR2 SVGEGT. V lost 6 bases and J lost 5; bases outside the gene matches: 10. CDR3 sequence reads: CASSRDRVGNEQYF. Here the CDR3 DNA reads TGTGCCAGCAGCCGCGACAGGGTTGGCAACGAGCAGTACTTC.

The CDR3 here is CASSPGIPQHF. CDR3 bases: TGTGCCAGCAGCCCCGGGATACCCCAGCATTTT. The rearrangement joins TRBV28 to TRBJ1-5; D is ambiguous. The CDR3 contains 11 residues. Between the trimmed V and J ends, which lost 6 bases and 10 bases, there was a span of 10 bases. The germline CDR1 and CDR2 sequences are MDHEN and SYDVKM.

This clone was seen a single time. The V gene is TRBV28, the J gene TRBJ1-3; D gene ambiguous. CDR1 and CDR2 from the germline V gene are MDHEN and SYDVKM. V dropped 6 bases and J dropped 0 bases, with 6 bases sitting between them. CDR3 size: 13 residues. The CDR3 nucleotides read TGTGCCAGCAGAACAAGCTCTGGAAACACCATATATTTT. Translated, it gives CASRTSSGNTIYF.

The chain employs TRBV5-1 and TRBJ1-6; TRBD1 aligns across 9 bases. V shed 0 bases and J 7 bases; nucleotides not matched to a gene: 2. Germline lookup yields CDR1 SGHRS and CDR2 YFSETQ. The CDR3 has 15 amino acids. The CDR3 region is CASSLEGTGNSPLHF. CDR3 DNA sequence: TGCGCCAGCAGCTTGGAAGGGACAGGGAATTCACCCCTCCACTTT.

The chain couples TRBV11-2 to TRBJ2-3; 8 bases map to TRBD1. Germline assignment: CDR1 SGHAT and CDR2 FQNNGV. V was clipped by 6 bases and J by 1 base; unmatched bases: 0. This CDR3 is 13 amino acids long. The CDR3 is CASRGQGTDTQYF. As DNA, the CDR3 is TGTGCCAGCAGGGGACAGGGCACAGATACGCAGTATTTT.

The chain has TRBV2 and TRBJ2-3; TRBD2 matches at 8 bases. This CDR3 has 17 amino acids. Germline V gene sequence: CDR1 SNHLY, CDR2 FYNNEI. Unmatched junction bases numbered 14, after V lost 9 bases and J lost 0 bases. Written as DNA, the CDR3 is TGTGCCAGACAGAGGACTAGCAGCCTTTCTAGCACAGATACGCAGTATTTT. Its translation: CARQRTSSLSSTDTQYF. Combining the CDR3 with reference TRBV2 and TRBJ2-3 gives the whole variable domain EPEVTQTPSHQVTQMGQEVILRCVPISNHLYFYWYRQILGQKVEFLVSFYNNEISEKSEIFDDQFSVERPDGSNFTLKIRSTKLEDSAMYFCARQRTSSLSSTDTQYFGPGTRLTVL.

V and J are TRBV7-2 and TRBJ2-7; D ambiguous. The germline gives CDR1 SGHTA, CDR2 FQGNSA. V was cut by 4 bases and J by 6 bases, with 13 bases left in between. The CDR3 has 13 amino acids. Here the CDR3 DNA reads TGTGCCAGCAGCTCCCCGGTGCCGGGCGAGCAGTACTTC. Amino acids: CASSSPVPGEQYF. Variable domain in full (rest from reference TRBV7-2 and TRBJ2-7): GAGVSQSPSNKVTEKGKDVELRCDPISGHTALYWYRQSLGQGLEFLIYFQGNSAPDKSGLPSDRFSAERTGGSVSTLTIQRTQQEDSAVYLCASSSPVPGEQYFGPGTRLTVT.

This chain joins TRBV21-1 and TRBJ2-1; TRBD2, the table's D call, was not compared with the DNA. TRBV21-1 is a documented pseudogene. This CDR3 is 17 amino acids long. The CDR3 bases are TGTGCCACCATAAAAGGTACTAGCGGGAGACCCTACAATGAGCAGTTCTTC. It codes for CATIKGTSGRPYNEQFF.

The CDR3 coding sequence is TGCAGCGTTGCTCCCACTCAGGGCGGCTACAATGAGCAGTTCTTC. It is translated as CSVAPTQGGYNEQFF. The chain has TRBV29-1 and TRBJ2-1; a weak D match, TRBD1 (5 bases). The V gene's germline CDR1 is SQVTM and CDR2 ANQGSEA. The CDR3 runs 15 residues. V was shortened by 4 bases and J by 3 bases, with 16 bases between the two germline ends.

This clone has at least ten counts. V is TRBV19 and J is TRBJ1-1; D is uncertain. The CDR3 runs 15 residues. Germline CDR1 and CDR2: LNHDA and SQIVND (reference sequence). The V gene lost 1 base and the J gene lost 4 bases, with 13 bases spanning the gap. The CDR3 region has the DNA TGTGCCAGTAGTATAGCCAGTTATTCGTTCACTGAAGCTTTCTTT. Residues: CASSIASYSFTEAFF. Complete variable domain (other parts from reference TRBV19 and TRBJ1-1): DGGITQSPKYLFRKEGQNVTLSCEQNLNHDAMYWYRQDPGQGLRLIYYSQIVNDFQKGDIAEGYSVSREKKESFPLTVTSAQKNPTAFYLCASSIASYSFTEAFFGQGTRLTVV.